This paragraph covers one T cell receptor (beta chain) sequence. Its antigen is not identified. Extraction and reverse transcription of RNA yielded cDNA as the sequencing template. Assay: immunoSEQ multiplex PCR; the TCRdb copy retains only in-frame clones and omits some. The table includes 100,000 to 150,000 clones, over 60% detected once. This specimen belongs to a study of CD8+ T cells in alopecia areata. Treatment of the sample: oral pan-JAK inhibitor, 5-10 mg twice daily. Germline lookup yields CDR1 MNHEY and CDR2 SMNVEV (reference sequence). CDR3 length: 15 residues. The V gene lost 6 bases and the J gene lost 2 bases, with 11 bases spanning the gap. Study-wide points: Tofacitinib significantly decreased scalp clonality and expanded CD8+ clones among top 100.

The chain employs TRBV27 and TRBJ2-6; weak D call: TRBD1 (6 bases). The sequence derives from a human donor with alopecia areata. The sample was CD4+ T cells sorted from blood, taken at week 4, from a patient treated with tofacitinib. As DNA, the CDR3 is TGTGCCAGCAGCTTAACAGGGACTGGGGCCAACGTCCTGACTTTC. This sequence encodes CASSLTGTGANVLTF.